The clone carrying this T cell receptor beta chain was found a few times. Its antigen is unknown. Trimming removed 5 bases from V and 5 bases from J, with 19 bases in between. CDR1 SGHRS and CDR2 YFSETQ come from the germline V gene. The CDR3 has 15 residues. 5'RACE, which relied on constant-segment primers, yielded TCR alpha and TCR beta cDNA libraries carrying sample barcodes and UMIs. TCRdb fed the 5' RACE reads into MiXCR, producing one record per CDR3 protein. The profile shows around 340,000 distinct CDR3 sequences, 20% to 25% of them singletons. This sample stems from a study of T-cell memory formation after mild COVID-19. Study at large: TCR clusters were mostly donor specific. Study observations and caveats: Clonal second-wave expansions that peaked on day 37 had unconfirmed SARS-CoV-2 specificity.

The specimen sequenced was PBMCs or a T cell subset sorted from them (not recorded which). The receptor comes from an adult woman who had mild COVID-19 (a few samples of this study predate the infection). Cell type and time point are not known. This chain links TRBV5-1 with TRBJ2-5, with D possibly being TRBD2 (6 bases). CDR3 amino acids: CASSLRSTGGETQYF. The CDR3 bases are TGCGCCAGCAGTTTACGGAGTACCGGAGGGGAGACCCAGTACTTC.